This is a list of T cell receptor beta chains from one sample in a study of cytomegalovirus exposure and HLA in healthy donors. Method: immunoSEQ multiplex PCR; TCRdb's copy keeps in-frame clones and lacks some. The listing records about 140,000 clones. Sequenced sample: PBMCs. The origin of the receptors is a woman between 18 and 30 years old in good health and CMV-seronegative. Both conserved end residues are part of each CDR3. The D gene is left open where the match is weak.

V	J	D	CDR3	DNA
TRBV7-2	TRBJ1-6	NA	CASGSGVHGSPLHF	TGTGCCAGCGGCTCAGGGGTCCATGGTTCACCCCTCCACTTT
TRBV4-1	TRBJ1-6	TRBD1	CASSQDQDRVSPLHF	TGCGCCAGCAGCCAAGATCAGGACAGGGTTTCACCCCTCCACTTT
TRBV7-6	TRBJ2-2	TRBD1	CASSLTGPTGELFF	TGTGCCAGCAGCTTGACAGGGCCAACCGGGGAGCTGTTTTTT
TRBV21-1	TRBJ1-4	NA	CASSPDEKLFF	TGTGCCAGCAGCCCTGATGAAAAACTGTTTTTT
TRBV4-1	TRBJ2-1	TRBD2	CASSQVRGTSGRGEQFF	TGCGCCAGCAGCCAAGTCCGCGGGACTAGCGGGAGGGGGGAGCAGTTCTTC
TRBV7-9	TRBJ2-7	NA	CASSFGREQYF	TGTGCCAGCAGCTTCGGGAGAGAGCAGTACTTC
TRBV15	TRBJ2-2	TRBD2	CATSRVSTGGRETGELFF	TGTGCCACCAGCAGAGTTTCTACAGGCGGGAGAGAAACCGGGGAGCTGTTTTTT
TRBV11-2	TRBJ2-1	NA	CASSPLLSGSYNEQFF	TGTGCCAGCAGCCCCCTATTATCGGGGTCCTACAATGAGCAGTTCTTC
TRBV5-1	TRBJ2-1	TRBD2	CASIHRTSGTYEQFF	TGCGCCAGCATTCATAGGACTAGCGGGACGTATGAGCAGTTCTTC
TRBV5-1	TRBJ2-2	NA	CASRPGHPPGELFF	TGCGCCAGCAGACCGGGACACCCACCGGGGGAGCTGTTTTTT
TRBV18	TRBJ2-7	NA	CASSPMAGQPYEQYF	TGTGCCAGCTCACCAATGGCAGGACAGCCCTACGAGCAGTACTTC
TRBV5-4	TRBJ2-7	NA	CASSLYSNEQYF	TGTGCCAGCAGCTTGTACAGTAACGAGCAGTACTTC
TRBV19	TRBJ1-3	NA	CASETGSGNTIYF	TGTGCCAGTGAGACAGGCTCTGGAAACACCATATATTTT
TRBV5-5	TRBJ1-4	NA	CASSHQSATNEKLFF	TGTGCCAGCAGCCATCAGTCTGCAACTAATGAAAAACTGTTTTTT
TRBV6-5	TRBJ2-7	NA	CASSPSGSQGGEQYF	TGTGCCAGCAGTCCCAGCGGGAGTCAGGGGGGCGAGCAGTACTTC
TRBV7-3	TRBJ2-2	NA	CASSLRPGGTGELFF	TGTGCCAGCAGCTTAAGGCCCGGGGGCACCGGGGAGCTGTTTTTT
TRBV7-9	TRBJ1-3	NA	CASSFRTDSGNTIYF	TGTGCCAGCAGCTTCCGCACTGACTCTGGAAACACCATATATTTT
TRBV28	TRBJ1-2	NA	CASSFAGGEGYTF	TGTGCCAGCAGTTTCGCGGGGGGCGAGGGCTACACCTTC
TRBV5-6	TRBJ2-2	NA	CASSTGTIGELFF	TGTGCCAGCAGCACCGGGACAATCGGGGAGCTGTTTTTT